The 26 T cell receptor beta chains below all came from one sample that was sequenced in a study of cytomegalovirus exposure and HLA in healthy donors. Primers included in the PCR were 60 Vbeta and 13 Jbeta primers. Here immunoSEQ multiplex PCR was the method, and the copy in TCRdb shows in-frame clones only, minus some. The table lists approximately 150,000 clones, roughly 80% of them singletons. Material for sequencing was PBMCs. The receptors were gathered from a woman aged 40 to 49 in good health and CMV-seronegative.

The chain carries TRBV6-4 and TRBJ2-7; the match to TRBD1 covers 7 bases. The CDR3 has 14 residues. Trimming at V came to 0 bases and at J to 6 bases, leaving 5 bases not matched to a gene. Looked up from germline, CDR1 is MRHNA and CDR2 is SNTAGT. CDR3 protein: CASSDSTGSGEQYF. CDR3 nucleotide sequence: TGTGCCAGCAGTGACTCGACAGGGTCGGGCGAGCAGTACTTC.

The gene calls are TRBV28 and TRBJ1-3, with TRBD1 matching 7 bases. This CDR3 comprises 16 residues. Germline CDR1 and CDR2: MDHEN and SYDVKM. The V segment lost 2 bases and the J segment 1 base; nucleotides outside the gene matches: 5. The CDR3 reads CASSLDRVPSGNTIYF. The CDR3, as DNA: TGTGCCAGCAGTTTAGACAGGGTACCTTCTGGAAACACCATATATTTT.

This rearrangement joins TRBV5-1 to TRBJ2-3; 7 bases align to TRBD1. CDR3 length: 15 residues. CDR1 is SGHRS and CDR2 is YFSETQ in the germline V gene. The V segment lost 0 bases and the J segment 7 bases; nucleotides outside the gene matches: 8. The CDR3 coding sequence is TGCGCCAGCAGCTTGGGCGACAGGGTTGTGAATACGCAGTATTTT. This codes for CASSLGDRVVNTQYF.

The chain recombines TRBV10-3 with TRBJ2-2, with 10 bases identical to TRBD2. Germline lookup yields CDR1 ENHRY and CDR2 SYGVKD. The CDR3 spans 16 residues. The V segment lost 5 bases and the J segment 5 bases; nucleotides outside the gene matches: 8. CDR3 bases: TGTGCCATCAGTCTTCTAGCGGGAGAACCTACCGGGGAGCTGTTTTTT. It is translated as CAISLLAGEPTGELFF.

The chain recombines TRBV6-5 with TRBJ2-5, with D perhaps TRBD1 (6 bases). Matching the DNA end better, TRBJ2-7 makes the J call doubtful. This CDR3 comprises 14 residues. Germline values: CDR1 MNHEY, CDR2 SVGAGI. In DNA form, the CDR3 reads TGTGCCAGCAGTTACAATACAGGGATCTACGAGCAGTACTTC. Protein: CASSYNTGIYEQYF.

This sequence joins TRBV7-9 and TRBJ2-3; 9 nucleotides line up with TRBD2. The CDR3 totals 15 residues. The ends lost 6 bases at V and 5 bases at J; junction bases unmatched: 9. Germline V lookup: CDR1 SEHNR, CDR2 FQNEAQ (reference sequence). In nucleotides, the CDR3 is TGTGCCAGCAGGCCTACTAGCGGGCAGGGAGATACGCAGTATTTT. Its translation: CASRPTSGQGDTQYF.

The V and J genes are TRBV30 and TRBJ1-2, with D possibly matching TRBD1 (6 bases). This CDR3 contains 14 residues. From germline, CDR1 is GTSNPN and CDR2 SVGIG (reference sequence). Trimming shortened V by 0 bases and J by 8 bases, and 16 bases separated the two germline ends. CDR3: CAWSVSGGAGGYTF. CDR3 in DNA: TGTGCCTGGAGTGTATCGGGGGGGGCGGGAGGCTACACCTTC.

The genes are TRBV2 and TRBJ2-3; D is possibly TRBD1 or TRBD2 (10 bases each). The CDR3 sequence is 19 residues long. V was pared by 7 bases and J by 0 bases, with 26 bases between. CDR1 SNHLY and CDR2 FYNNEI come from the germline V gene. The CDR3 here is CASIRQGALLAGSTDTQYF. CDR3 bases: TGTGCCAGCATCCGACAGGGGGCATTACTAGCGGGGAGCACAGATACGCAGTATTTT.

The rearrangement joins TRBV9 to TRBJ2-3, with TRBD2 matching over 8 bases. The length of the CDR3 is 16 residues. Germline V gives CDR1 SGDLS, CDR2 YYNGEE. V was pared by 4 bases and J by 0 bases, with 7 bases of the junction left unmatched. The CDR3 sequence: CASSSQLAESTDTQYF. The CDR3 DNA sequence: TGTGCCAGCAGCTCGCAACTAGCGGAGAGCACAGATACGCAGTATTTT.

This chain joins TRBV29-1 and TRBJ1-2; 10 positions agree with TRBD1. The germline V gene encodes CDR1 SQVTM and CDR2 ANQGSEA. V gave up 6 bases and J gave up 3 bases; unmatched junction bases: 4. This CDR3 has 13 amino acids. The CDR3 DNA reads TGCAGCGTCCGGACAGGGGGGGACTATGGCTACACCTTC. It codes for CSVRTGGDYGYTF.

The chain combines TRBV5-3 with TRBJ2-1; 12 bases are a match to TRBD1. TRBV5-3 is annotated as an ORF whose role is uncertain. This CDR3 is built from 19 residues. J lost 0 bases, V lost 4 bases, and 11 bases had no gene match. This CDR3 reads CARSPTGTGGECSYNEQFF. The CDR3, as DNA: TGTGCCAGAAGCCCGACCGGGACAGGGGGCGAATGCTCCTACAATGAGCAGTTCTTC.

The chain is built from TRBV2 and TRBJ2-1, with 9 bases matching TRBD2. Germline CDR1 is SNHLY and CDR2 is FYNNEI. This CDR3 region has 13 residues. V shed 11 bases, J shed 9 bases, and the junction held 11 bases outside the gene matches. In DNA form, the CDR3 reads TGTGCCTCCTGCGGGACTAGCTTGGGTGAGCAGTTCTTC. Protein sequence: CASCGTSLGEQFF.

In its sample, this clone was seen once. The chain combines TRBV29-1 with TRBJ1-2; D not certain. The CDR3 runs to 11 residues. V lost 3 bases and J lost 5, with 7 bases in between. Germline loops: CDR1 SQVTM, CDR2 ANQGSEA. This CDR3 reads CSVDRGYGYTF. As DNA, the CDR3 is TGCAGCGTTGATCGGGGTTATGGCTACACCTTC.

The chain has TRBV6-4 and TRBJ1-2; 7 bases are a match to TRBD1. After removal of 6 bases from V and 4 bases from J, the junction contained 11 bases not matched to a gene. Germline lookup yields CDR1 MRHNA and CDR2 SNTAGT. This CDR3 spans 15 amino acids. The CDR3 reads CASRAQGKGLYGYTF. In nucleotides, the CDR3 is TGTGCCAGCAGAGCACAGGGGAAAGGGCTCTATGGCTACACCTTC.

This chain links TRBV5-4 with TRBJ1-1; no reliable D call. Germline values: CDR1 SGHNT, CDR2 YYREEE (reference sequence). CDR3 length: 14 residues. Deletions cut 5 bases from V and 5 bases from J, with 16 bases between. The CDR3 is CASRTYGRQTEAFF. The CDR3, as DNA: TGTGCCAGCAGGACCTACGGAAGACAAACTGAAGCTTTCTTT.

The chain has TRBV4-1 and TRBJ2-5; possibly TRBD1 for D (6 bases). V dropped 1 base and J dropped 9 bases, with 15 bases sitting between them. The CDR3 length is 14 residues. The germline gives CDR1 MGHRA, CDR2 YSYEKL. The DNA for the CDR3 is TGCGCCAGCAGCCAAGGCCAGGGGAAGGGGGCCCAGTACTTC. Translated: CASSQGQGKGAQYF.

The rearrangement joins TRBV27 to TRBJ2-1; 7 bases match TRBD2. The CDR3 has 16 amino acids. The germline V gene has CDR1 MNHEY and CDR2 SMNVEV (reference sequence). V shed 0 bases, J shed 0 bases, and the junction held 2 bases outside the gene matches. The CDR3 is CASSLSGLLSYNEQFF. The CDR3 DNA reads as TGTGCCAGCAGTTTATCGGGACTACTCTCCTACAATGAGCAGTTCTTC.

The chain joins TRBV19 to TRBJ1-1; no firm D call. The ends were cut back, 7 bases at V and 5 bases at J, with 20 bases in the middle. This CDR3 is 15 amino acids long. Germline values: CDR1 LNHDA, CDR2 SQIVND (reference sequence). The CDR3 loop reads CASTPDGGFRTEAFF. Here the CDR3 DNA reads TGTGCCAGTACCCCAGATGGTGGTTTCAGGACTGAAGCTTTCTTT. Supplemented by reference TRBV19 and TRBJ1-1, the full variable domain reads DGGITQSPKYLFRKEGQNVTLSCEQNLNHDAMYWYRQDPGQGLRLIYYSQIVNDFQKGDIAEGYSVSREKKESFPLTVTSAQKNPTAFYLCASTPDGGFRTEAFFGQGTRLTVV.

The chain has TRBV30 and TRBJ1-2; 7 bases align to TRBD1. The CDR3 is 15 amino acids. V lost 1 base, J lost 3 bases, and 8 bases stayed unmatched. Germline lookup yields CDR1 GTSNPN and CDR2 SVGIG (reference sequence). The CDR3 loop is CAWSGGQSDYYGYTF. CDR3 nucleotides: TGTGCCTGGAGTGGGGGACAGAGCGATTACTATGGCTACACCTTC.

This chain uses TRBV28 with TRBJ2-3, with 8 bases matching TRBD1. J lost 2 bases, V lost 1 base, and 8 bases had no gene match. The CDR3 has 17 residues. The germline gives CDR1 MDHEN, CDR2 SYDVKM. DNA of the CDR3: TGTGCCAGCAGTTTATCAGTCGGGACAGGATTCACAGATACGCAGTATTTT. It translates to CASSLSVGTGFTDTQYF. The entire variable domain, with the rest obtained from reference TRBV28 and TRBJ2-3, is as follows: DVKVTQSSRYLVKRTGEKVFLECVQDMDHENMFWYRQDPGLGLRLIYFSYDVKMKEKGDIPEGYSVSREKKERFSLILESASTNQTSMYLCASSLSVGTGFTDTQYFGPGTRLTVL.

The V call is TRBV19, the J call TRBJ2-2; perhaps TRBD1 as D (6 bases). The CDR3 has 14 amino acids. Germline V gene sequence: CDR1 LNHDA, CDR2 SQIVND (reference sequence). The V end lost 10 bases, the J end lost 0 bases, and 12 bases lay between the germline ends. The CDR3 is CATQDSPNTGELFF. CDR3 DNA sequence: TGTGCCACCCAGGACAGTCCGAACACCGGGGAGCTGTTTTTT.

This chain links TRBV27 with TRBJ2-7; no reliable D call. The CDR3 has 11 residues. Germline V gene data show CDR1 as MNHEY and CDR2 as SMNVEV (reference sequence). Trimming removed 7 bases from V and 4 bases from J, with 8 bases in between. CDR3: CASKFRYEQYF. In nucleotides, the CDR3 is TGTGCCAGCAAGTTCAGGTACGAGCAGTACTTC.

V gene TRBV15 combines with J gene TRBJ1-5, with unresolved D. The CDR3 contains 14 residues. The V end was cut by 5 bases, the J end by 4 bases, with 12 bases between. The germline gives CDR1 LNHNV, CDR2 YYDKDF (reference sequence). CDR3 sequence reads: CATSPQRRNQPQHF. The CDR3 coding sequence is TGTGCCACCAGCCCGCAAAGGAGAAATCAGCCCCAGCATTTT.

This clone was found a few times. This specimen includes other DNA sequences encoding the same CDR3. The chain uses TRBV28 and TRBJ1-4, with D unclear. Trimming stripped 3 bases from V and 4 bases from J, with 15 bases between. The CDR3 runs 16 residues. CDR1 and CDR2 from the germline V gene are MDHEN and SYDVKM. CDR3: CASSFGVGPLNEKLFF. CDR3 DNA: TGTGCCAGCAGTTTCGGGGTAGGGCCACTTAATGAAAAACTGTTTTTT.

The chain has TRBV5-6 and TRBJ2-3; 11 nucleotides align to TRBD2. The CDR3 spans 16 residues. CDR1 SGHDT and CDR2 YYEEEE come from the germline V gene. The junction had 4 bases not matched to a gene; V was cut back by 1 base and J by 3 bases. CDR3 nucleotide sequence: TGTGCCAGCAGCTTGTCGACTAGCGGGAATACAGATACGCAGTATTTT. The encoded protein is CASSLSTSGNTDTQYF.

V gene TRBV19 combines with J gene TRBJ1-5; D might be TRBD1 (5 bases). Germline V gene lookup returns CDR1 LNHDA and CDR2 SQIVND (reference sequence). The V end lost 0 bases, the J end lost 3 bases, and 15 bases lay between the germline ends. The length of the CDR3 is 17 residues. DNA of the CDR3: TGTGCCAGTAGTATAGATCGAGAAGGGGTATACAATCAGCCCCAGCATTTT. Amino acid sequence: CASSIDREGVYNQPQHF. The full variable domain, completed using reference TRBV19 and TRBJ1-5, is DGGITQSPKYLFRKEGQNVTLSCEQNLNHDAMYWYRQDPGQGLRLIYYSQIVNDFQKGDIAEGYSVSREKKESFPLTVTSAQKNPTAFYLCASSIDREGVYNQPQHFGDGTRLSIL.